This T cell receptor (beta chain) was found in a study of OX40 agonist ivuxolimab in advanced cancers. Study overall: It was ivuxolimab, an agonistic anti-OX40 (CD134) antibody, that patients were treated with. Study findings and constraints: By week 6 at 0.1 to 3.0 mg/kg, blood CD4+ and CD8+ T cells had expanded clonally.

Looked up from germline, CDR1 is KGHSH and CDR2 is LQKENI. The CDR3 spans 14 residues. With 7 bases clipped from V and 6 bases from J, the junction kept 10 bases outside the gene matches. Systemic immunosuppression or a history of autoimmune disease excluded patients. Comment on this clone: Antigen unknown.

Here immunoSEQ multiplex PCR was the method, and the copy in TCRdb shows in-frame clones only, minus some. The table lists roughly 75,000 clones, 86% of them singletons. This TCR came from an adult with an advanced solid tumor such as melanoma, head and neck, liver or kidney cancer. Specimen: CD4+ or CD8+ T cells sorted from blood, collected in a trial of the OX40 agonist ivuxolimab. V and J are TRBV18 and TRBJ2-7; 9 nucleotides align to TRBD1. CDR3 residues: CASWPGQGIGEQYF. As DNA, the CDR3 is TGTGCCAGCTGGCCGGGACAGGGCATAGGCGAGCAGTACTTC. The full variable domain, completed using reference TRBV18 and TRBJ2-7, is NAGVMQNPRHLVRRRGQEARLRCSPMKGHSHVYWYRQLPEEGLKFMVYLQKENIIDESGMPKERFSAEFPKEGPSILRIQQVVRGDSAAYFCASWPGQGIGEQYFGPGTRLTVT.